A selection of T cell receptor beta chains follows, all from one sample in a study of blood T cell repertoires in COVID-19. The protocol was immunoSEQ multiplex PCR, while the TCRdb copy is restricted to in-frame clones and leaves out a portion. The table records about 180,000 clones, under 90% of them present only once. The sample taken for sequencing was peripheral blood. Every receptor here comes from an older person with COVID-19, enrolled during active disease. The CDR3 runs from the conserved cysteine through the conserved F or W. A D gene is named only where the DNA matches it firmly. Expanded clones are given a class, and other clones once, few, many or no size at all.

j_call d_call v_call clone_size cdr3_nt cdr3_aa
TRBJ2-7 TRBD1 TRBV20-1 few TGCAGTGCTAGTCCCCCGGGACAGGGTGGCGAGCAGTACTTC CSASPPGQGGEQYF
TRBJ1-6 . TRBV7-2 . TGTGCCAGCAGCCCGATAGGGGATAATTCACCCCTCCACTTT CASSPIGDNSPLHF
TRBJ1-2 . TRBV28 . TGTGCCAGCAGTTTTCTCGAGACCTATGAGCGAGCTGGCTACACCTTC CASSFLETYERAGYTF
TRBJ1-5 . TRBV24-1 . TGTGCCACCAGTGGAGGGTCCAGCAATCAGCCCCAGCATTTT CATSGGSSNQPQHF
TRBJ1-1 . TRBV19 . TGTGCCAGTAGTCTCTCAGGGATGAACACTGAAGCTTTCTTT CASSLSGMNTEAFF
TRBJ2-7 TRBD2 TRBV10-3 few TGTGCCATCAGTGAGGCTAGCGGAAACTCCTACGAGCAGTACTTC CAISEASGNSYEQYF
TRBJ1-2 . TRBV10-3 . TGTGCCATCAGTCCTCAGGGGAACTATGGCTACACCTTC CAISPQGNYGYTF
TRBJ1-4 TRBD1 TRBV30 . TGTGCCTGGAGATCTATAGGGGGCCGGAATGAAAAACTGTTTTTT CAWRSIGGRNEKLFF
TRBJ2-1 TRBD2 TRBV5-4 once TGTGCCAGCAGCTTGAAACGGGAGGGACGGGGGGAGCAGTTCTTC CASSLKREGRGEQFF
TRBJ2-1 TRBD2 TRBV5-1 few TGCGCCAGCAGCCCTATGGCAGCGGGGAGCTCCTACAATGAGCAGTTCTTC CASSPMAAGSSYNEQFF
TRBJ2-5 . TRBV6-6 . TGTGCCAGCAAAGCGGTGGGGCAAGAGACCCAGTACTTC CASKAVGQETQYF
TRBJ2-7 TRBD2 TRBV19 . TGTGCCAGTAGTGTGGGCGGGGGGCTTTCCGTCGAGCAGTACTTC CASSVGGGLSVEQYF
TRBJ1-2 . TRBV27 . TGTGCCAGCAGTCCCCCAGGATTCTATGGCTACACCTTC CASSPPGFYGYTF
TRBJ2-5 . TRBV25-1 few TGTGCCAGCAGTGAACACGGGCAAGAGACCCAGTACTTC CASSEHGQETQYF
TRBJ2-1 TRBD1 TRBV7-8 . TGTGCCAGCAGCTGGCGGGACAGGGGTTTTTACAATGAGCAGTTCTTC CASSWRDRGFYNEQFF
TRBJ2-1 . TRBV10-1 . TGCGCCAGCATCCTAGCGTTTCGCTCCTACAATGAGCAGTTCTTC CASILAFRSYNEQFF
TRBJ2-3 . TRBV12-3/TRBV12-4 . TGTGCCAGCAGCTTATCTAGCACAGATACGCAGTATTTT CASSLSSTDTQYF
TRBJ2-7 TRBD1 TRBV18 . TGTGCCAGCTCACCCGGGACAGGGGTAGGGGAGCAGTACTTC CASSPGTGVGEQYF
TRBJ2-1 TRBD2 TRBV19 . TGTGCCAGTAGTATTATGGGGGGGAGCTCCTACAATGAGCAGTTCTTC CASSIMGGSSYNEQFF
TRBJ1-2 . TRBV19 . TGTGCCAGTAGATCACAGGGCGACTATGGCTACACCTTC CASRSQGDYGYTF
TRBJ2-1 TRBD2 TRBV30 . TGTGCCTGGAGTCTAGCGGGGTTTGTGAATGAGCAGTTCTTC CAWSLAGFVNEQFF
TRBJ1-1 . TRBV30 . TGTGCCTGGAGTGTGGCAGGGCTTAACACTGAAGCTTTCTTT CAWSVAGLNTEAFF
TRBJ2-3 . TRBV11-2 . TGTGCCAGCAGCTTTACCCGGAGCCTAACAGATACGCAGTATTTT CASSFTRSLTDTQYF
TRBJ1-5 TRBD1 TRBV12-3/TRBV12-4 . TGTGCCAGCAGCCCAGACAGGGTCCAGCCCCAGCATTTT CASSPDRVQPQHF
TRBJ1-4 . TRBV21-1 . TGTGCCAGCAGCAAAGAGGGGGAACTCGGAGAAAAACTGTTTTTT CASSKEGELGEKLFF
TRBJ1-5 . TRBV19 . TGTGCCAGTAGTATTCCCAGTTATAGCAATCAGCCCCAGCATTTT CASSIPSYSNQPQHF
TRBJ2-1 TRBD2 TRBV5-4 once TGTGCCAGCAGCTTGTCTAGCGGGATAGGTTATGAGCAGTTCTTC CASSLSSGIGYEQFF
TRBJ1-2 TRBD1 TRBV6-5 . TGTGCCAGCCGTCGGATTCAGGGGGCTTATGGCTACACCTTC CASRRIQGAYGYTF
TRBJ2-3 TRBD2 TRBV6-5 . TGTGCCAGCAGTCCACTAGCGGGAGGGCCCTTGCAGTATTTT CASSPLAGGPLQYF
TRBJ1-6 . TRBV5-4 . TGTGCCAGCAGCTTGAACGGTTCACCCCTCCACTTT CASSLNGSPLHF
TRBJ2-3 TRBD1 TRBV10-3 . TGTGCCACGACCGCACCGGGACAGAGCACAGATACGCAGTATTTT CATTAPGQSTDTQYF
TRBJ1-1 . TRBV21-1 once TGTGCCAGCAGCGAATCAAGGTTGGACAGTATAAACACTGAAGCTTTCTTT CASSESRLDSINTEAFF
TRBJ2-1 . TRBV5-8 . TGTGCCAATAGGGGACTCCTTACCTACAATGAGCAGTTCTTC CANRGLLTYNEQFF
TRBJ2-1 . TRBV27 . TGTGCCAGCAGTTTATCGGTGGGGCCACGCCCCTACAATGAGCAGTTCTTC CASSLSVGPRPYNEQFF
TRBJ1-5 TRBD1 TRBV7-2 many TGTGCCAGCAGCTTAGAGGGGGGACAGAAGCCCCAGCATTTT CASSLEGGQKPQHF
TRBJ2-3 . TRBV4-2 . TGTGCCAGCAGCCTATCACCCCGCGCGGCAGATACGCAGTATTTT CASSLSPRAADTQYF